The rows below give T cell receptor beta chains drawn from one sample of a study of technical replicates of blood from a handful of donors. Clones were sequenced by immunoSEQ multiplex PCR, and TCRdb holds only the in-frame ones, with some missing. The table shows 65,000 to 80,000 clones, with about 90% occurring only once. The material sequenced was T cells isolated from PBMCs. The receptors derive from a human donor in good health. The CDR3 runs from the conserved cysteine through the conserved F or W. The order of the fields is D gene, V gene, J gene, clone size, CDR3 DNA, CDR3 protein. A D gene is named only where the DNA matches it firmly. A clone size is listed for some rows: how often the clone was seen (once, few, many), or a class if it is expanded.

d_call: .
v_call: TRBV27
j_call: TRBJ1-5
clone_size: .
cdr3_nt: TGTGCCAGCAGTACCCAGGGCAATCAGCCCCAGCATTTT
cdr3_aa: CASSTQGNQPQHF

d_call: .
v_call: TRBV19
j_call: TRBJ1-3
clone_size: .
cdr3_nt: TGTGCCAGTAGTATGCGACAGAGCCACTCTGGAAACACCATATATTTT
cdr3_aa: CASSMRQSHSGNTIYF

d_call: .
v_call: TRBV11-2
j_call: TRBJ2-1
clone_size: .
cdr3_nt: TGTGCCAGCAGTCAAATCTTCAGGGGTGAGCAGTTCTTC
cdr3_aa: CASSQIFRGEQFF

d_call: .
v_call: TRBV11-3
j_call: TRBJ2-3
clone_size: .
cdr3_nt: TGTGCCAGCAGCTTTATCCAGGGATGGGACACAGATACGCAGTATTTT
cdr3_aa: CASSFIQGWDTDTQYF

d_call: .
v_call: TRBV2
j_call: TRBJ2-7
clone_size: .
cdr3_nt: TGTGCCAGCAGTCAGGATTCCTCCAGTGATAAGCAGTACTTC
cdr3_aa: CASSQDSSSDKQYF

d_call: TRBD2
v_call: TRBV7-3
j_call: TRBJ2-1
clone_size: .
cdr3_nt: TGTGCCAGCAGCTTAATTGGCGGGAGGGCCCTTAATGAGCAGTTCTTC
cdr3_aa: CASSLIGGRALNEQFF

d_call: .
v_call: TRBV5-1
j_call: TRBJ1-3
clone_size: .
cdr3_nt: TGCGCCAGCAGCCGGGACTCTAGCTCTGGAAACACCATATATTTT
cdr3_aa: CASSRDSSSGNTIYF

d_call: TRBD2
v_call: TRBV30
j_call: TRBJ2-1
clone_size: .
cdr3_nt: TGTGCCTTCCTTGCGGGAGGGCCTTTCAATGAGCAGTTCTTC
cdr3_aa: CAFLAGGPFNEQFF

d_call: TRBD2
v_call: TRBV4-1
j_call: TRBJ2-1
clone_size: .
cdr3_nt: TGCGCCAGCAGCCATGTGACTAGCGGGTACCAGCACAATGAGCAGTTCTTC
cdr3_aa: CASSHVTSGYQHNEQFF

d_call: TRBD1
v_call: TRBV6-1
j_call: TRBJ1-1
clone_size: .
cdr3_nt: TGTGCCAGCGGAAGGACAGGGAACACTGAAGCTTTCTTT
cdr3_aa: CASGRTGNTEAFF

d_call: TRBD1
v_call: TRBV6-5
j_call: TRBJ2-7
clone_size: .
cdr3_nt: TGTGCCAGCAGTTACATAGGGACAGATTACGAGCAGTACTTC
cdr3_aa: CASSYIGTDYEQYF

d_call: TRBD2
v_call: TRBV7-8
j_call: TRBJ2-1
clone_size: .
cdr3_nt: TGTGCCAGCAGCCCCCGGCCCCATAGCGGGAGTGCCTATGAGCAGTTCTTC
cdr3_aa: CASSPRPHSGSAYEQFF

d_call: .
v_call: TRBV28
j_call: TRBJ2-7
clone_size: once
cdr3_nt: TGTGCCAGCAGTTCACTTCAGGGGGGTGAGCAGTACTTC
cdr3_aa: CASSSLQGGEQYF

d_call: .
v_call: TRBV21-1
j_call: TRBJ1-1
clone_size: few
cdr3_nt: TGTGCCAGCAGCAAAGTGGCAGGTCCTCTTGAAGCTTTCTTT
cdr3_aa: CASSKVAGPLEAFF

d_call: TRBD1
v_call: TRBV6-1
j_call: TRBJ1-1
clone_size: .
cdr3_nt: TGTGCCATTGGGTACAGGGGAGCAACGAACACTGAAGCTTTCTTT
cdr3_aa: CAIGYRGATNTEAFF

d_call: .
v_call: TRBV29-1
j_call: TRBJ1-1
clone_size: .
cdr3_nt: TGCAGCGGGGATCGGGGGGGCAACACTGAAGCTTTCTTT
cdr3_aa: CSGDRGGNTEAFF

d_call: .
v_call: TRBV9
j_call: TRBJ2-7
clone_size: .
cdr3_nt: TGTGCCAGCAGCGGGTTACCCGGGGTCTCCTACGAGCAGTACTTC
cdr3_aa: CASSGLPGVSYEQYF

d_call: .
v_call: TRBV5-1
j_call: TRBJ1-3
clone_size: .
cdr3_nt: TGCGCCAGCAGCTTAGAAGGGAGCTCTGGAAACACCATATATTTT
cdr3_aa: CASSLEGSSGNTIYF

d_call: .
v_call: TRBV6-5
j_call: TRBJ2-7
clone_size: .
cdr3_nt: TGTGCCAGCCTTGGAGGGGCCTCCTACGAGCAGTACTTC
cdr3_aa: CASLGGASYEQYF

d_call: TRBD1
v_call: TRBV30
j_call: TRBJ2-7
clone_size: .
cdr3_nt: TGTGCCTTGGACAGGGACTACGAGCAGTACTTC
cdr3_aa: CALDRDYEQYF

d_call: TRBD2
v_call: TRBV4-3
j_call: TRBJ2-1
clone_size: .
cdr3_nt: TGCGCCAGCAGCCAAGATATAGCGGGAGGGTCCCCTTGGGATGAGCAGTTCTTC
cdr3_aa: CASSQDIAGGSPWDEQFF

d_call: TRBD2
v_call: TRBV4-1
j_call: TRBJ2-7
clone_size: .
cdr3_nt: TGCGCCAGCAGCCAAGAGCGGGAGATCGACGAGCAGTACTTC
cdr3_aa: CASSQEREIDEQYF

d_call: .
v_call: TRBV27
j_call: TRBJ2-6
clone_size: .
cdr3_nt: TGTGCCAGCACTAAAAACTCTGGGGCCAACGTCCTGACTTTC
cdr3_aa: CASTKNSGANVLTF

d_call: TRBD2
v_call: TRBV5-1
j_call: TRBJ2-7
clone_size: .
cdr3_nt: TGCGCCAGCAGCTTGGACGGGACGGGAGGCTACGAGCAGTACTTC
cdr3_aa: CASSLDGTGGYEQYF

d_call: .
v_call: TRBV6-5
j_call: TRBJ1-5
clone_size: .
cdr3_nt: TGTGCCAGCAGTTACTCCAGGGCAGTCAATCAGCCCCAGCATTTT
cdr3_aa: CASSYSRAVNQPQHF

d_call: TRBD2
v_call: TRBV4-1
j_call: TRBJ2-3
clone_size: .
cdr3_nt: TGCGCCAGCAGCCAAGTGGGACTAGCGGGAGCTGGCACAGATACGCAGTATTTT
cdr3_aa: CASSQVGLAGAGTDTQYF

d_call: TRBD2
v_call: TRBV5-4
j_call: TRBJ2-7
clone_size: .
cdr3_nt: TGTGCCAGCAGCTTCGGACTAGCGGGACATTACGAGCAGTACTTC
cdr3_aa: CASSFGLAGHYEQYF

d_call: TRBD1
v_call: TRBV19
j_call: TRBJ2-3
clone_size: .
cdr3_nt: TGTGCCACAAGACAGGGGCTAACAGATACGCAGTATTTT
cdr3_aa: CATRQGLTDTQYF

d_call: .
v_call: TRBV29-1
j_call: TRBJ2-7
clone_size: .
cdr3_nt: TGCAGCGTTGACGCGGCGGGTTACTACGAGCAGTACTTC
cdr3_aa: CSVDAAGYYEQYF

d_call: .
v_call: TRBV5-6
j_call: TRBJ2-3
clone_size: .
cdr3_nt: TGTGCCAGCAGCCCCGGACAATCGACAGATACGCAGTATTTT
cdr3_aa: CASSPGQSTDTQYF

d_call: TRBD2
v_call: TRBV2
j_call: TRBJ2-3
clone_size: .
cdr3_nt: TGTGCCAGCAGGCGGCTAGCGGGAGGAACAGATACGCAGTATTTT
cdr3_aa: CASRRLAGGTDTQYF

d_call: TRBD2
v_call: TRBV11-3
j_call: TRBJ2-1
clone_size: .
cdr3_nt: TGTGCCAGCAGCATATATGGACTAGCGGGAGTCTACAATGAGCAGTTCTTC
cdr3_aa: CASSIYGLAGVYNEQFF

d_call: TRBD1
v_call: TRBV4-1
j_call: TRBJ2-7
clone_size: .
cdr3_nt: TGCGCCAGCAGCCAATGGGACAGCAACTCCTACGAGCAGTACTTC
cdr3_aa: CASSQWDSNSYEQYF

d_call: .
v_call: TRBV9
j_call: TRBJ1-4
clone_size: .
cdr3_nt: TGTGCCAGCAGCGTAGAAGGGCAGGGAATCGAAAAACTGTTTTTT
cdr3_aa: CASSVEGQGIEKLFF

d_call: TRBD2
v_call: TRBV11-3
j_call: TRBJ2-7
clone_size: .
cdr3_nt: TGTGCCAGCAGCTTCGCGGGAGGGGCCTACGAGCAGTACTTC
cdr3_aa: CASSFAGGAYEQYF

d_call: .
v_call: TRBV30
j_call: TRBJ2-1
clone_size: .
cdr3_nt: TGTGCCATGACCTATGTGGGAGGCTCCTACAATGAGCAGTTCTTC
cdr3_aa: CAMTYVGGSYNEQFF

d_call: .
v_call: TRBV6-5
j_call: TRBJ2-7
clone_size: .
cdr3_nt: TGTGCCAGCAGTCTGCGACGAGGCGAGCAGTACTTC
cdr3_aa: CASSLRRGEQYF

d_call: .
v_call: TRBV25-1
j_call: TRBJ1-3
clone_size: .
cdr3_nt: TGTGCCAGTCAGATCTCTGGAAACACCATATATTTT
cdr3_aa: CASQISGNTIYF

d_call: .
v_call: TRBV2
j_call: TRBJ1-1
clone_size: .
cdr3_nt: TGTGCCAGCAGGGTAACAGCGAACACTGAAGCTTTCTTT
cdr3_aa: CASRVTANTEAFF

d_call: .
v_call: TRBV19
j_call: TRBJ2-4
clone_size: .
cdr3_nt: TGTGCCAGTAGTATCGGATTGGCCCGGGGGTCTTTAGCCAAAAACATTCAGTACTTC
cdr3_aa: CASSIGLARGSLAKNIQYF

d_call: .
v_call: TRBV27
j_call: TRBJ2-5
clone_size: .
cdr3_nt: TGTGCCAGCAGTTTATTCGGGGGAGAGACCCAGTACTTC
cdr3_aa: CASSLFGGETQYF

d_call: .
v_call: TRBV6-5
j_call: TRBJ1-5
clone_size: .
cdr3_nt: TGTGCCAGCAGTCCGCGACAGTATAGCAATCAGCCCCAGCATTTT
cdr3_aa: CASSPRQYSNQPQHF

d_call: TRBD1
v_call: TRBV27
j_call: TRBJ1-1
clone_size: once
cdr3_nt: TGTGCCAGCAGTCTAGGACAGGGCCCGTCCCCTGAAGCTTTCTTT
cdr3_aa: CASSLGQGPSPEAFF

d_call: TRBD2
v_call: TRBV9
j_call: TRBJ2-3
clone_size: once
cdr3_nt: TGTGCCAGCAGCGTAGTTGGGAGGGCTAGCACAGATACGCAGTATTTT
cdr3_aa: CASSVVGRASTDTQYF

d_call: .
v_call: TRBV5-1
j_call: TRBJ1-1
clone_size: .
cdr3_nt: TGCGCCAGCAGCTTGGGGGGGGTTAACCTTGATCGGGCTTTCTTT
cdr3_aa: CASSLGGVNLDRAFF

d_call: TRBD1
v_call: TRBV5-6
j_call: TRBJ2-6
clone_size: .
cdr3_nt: TGTGCCAGCAGCCATATTGAGGGGGCGCAGATCTCTGGGGCCAACGTCCTGACTTTC
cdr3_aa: CASSHIEGAQISGANVLTF

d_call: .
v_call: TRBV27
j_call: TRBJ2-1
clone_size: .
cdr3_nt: TGTGCCAGCAGTTTATCACCGGGTACCTATGAGCAGTTCTTC
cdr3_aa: CASSLSPGTYEQFF

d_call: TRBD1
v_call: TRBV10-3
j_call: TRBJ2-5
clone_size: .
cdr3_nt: TGTGCCATCAGCCCGGGACAGGCCCAAGAGACCCAGTACTTC
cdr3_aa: CAISPGQAQETQYF

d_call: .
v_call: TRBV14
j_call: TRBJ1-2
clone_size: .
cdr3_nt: TGTGCCAGCAGCCAAGATTCGGGGGGAGGGGACTATGGCTACACCTTC
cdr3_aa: CASSQDSGGGDYGYTF

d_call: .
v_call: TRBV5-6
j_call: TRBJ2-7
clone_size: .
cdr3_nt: TGTGCCAGCAGCTTGGGGGCTTGGGAGCAGTACTTC
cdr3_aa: CASSLGAWEQYF

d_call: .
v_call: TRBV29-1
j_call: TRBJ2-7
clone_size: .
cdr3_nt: TGCAGCGTTGCTGGGACACTACCCTCCTACGAGCAGTACTTC
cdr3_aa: CSVAGTLPSYEQYF

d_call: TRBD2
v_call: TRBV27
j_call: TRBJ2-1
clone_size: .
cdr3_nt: TGTGCCAGCAGTCGGGGACTAGCGGGAGTGTCGGATGAGCAGTTCTTC
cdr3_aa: CASSRGLAGVSDEQFF

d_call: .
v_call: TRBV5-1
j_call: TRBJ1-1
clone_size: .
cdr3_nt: TGCGCCAGCAGCCATGCGCTAATGAACACTGAAGCTTTCTTT
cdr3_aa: CASSHALMNTEAFF

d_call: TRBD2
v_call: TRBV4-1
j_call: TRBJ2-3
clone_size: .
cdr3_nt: TGCGCCAGCAGCCAAGATTTAGGACTAGGAGTAACGACGCAGTATTTT
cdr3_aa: CASSQDLGLGVTTQYF

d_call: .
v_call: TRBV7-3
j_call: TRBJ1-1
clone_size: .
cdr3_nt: TGTGCCAGCAGCTCCTTCGGGGACACTGAAGCTTTCTTT
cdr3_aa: CASSSFGDTEAFF